Shown below are 14 T cell receptor beta chains from a single sample sequenced in a study of shared T cell receptors in the human thymus. Produced via immunoSEQ multiplex PCR; TCRdb's table is partial and in-frame only. This sample yields roughly 550,000 clones, of which around three quarters are seen a single time; more than 0.01% belongs to the top ten. Another study also made use of these data, one on human thymus T cells.

What was sequenced was thymocytes. The receptor source for this set is a boy less than two years old with a congenital heart defect.

Concerning this clone itself: The same CDR3 is also encoded by other DNA sequences in this sample. The genes are TRBV28 and TRBJ2-1, with 7 bases fitting TRBD1. In germline, CDR1 is MDHEN, CDR2 SYDVKM. The J segment lost 4 bases and the V segment lost 3 bases, leaving 0 bases of the junction unmatched. The CDR3 loop spans 13 amino acids. The CDR3 here is CASSLGQYNEQFF. The CDR3 DNA reads TGTGCCAGCAGTTTGGGACAGTACAATGAGCAGTTCTTC.

This clone was picked up one time. V gene TRBV2 combines with J gene TRBJ2-7; 11 bases match TRBD1. This CDR3 region has 16 residues. Germline values: CDR1 SNHLY, CDR2 FYNNEI. V shed 3 bases, J shed 9 bases, and the junction held 13 bases outside the gene matches. DNA for the CDR3: TGTGCCAGCAGTGACGACGACCGGGACAGGGGGTTTGGGCAGTACTTC. Translation: CASSDDDRDRGFGQYF.

This clone has just one count. J is TRBJ2-7 and V is TRBV14; TRBD1 might be the D (5 bases). The CDR3 consists of 16 residues. The V end lost 3 bases, the J end lost 3 bases, and 18 bases lay between the germline ends. Germline CDR1 reads SGHDN; CDR2 reads FVKESK. CDR3 DNA sequence: TGTGCCAGCAGCCAGACGACAGCCCTTTTATACTACGAGCAGTACTTC. The encoded protein is CASSQTTALLYYEQYF.

V usage is TRBV28 and J usage is TRBJ1-5, with D perhaps matching TRBD1 (6 bases). V was pared by 5 bases and J by 5 bases, with 19 bases between. CDR3 size: 16 residues. CDR1 and CDR2 (germline): MDHEN, SYDVKM. For the CDR3, the DNA is TGTGCCAGCAGTCGGAACAGGGTTCGAGGTGATCAGCCCCAGCATTTT. Its protein is CASSRNRVRGDQPQHF.

The J gene is TRBJ2-3, the V gene TRBV5-1, with D unresolved. Germline values: CDR1 SGHRS, CDR2 YFSETQ. This CDR3 contains 16 residues. The germline V and J ends were trimmed by 3 bases and 2 bases, with 16 bases remaining between them. The CDR3 DNA reads as TGCGCCAGCAGCTCGGAGCGAGACCCCTTCACAGATACGCAGTATTTT. Amino acids: CASSSERDPFTDTQYF.

The V and J genes are TRBV7-6 and TRBJ2-7, with 12 bases lining up with TRBD2. This CDR3 has 17 amino acids. The V gene's germline CDR1 is SGHVS and CDR2 FNYEAQ. The V segment lost 3 bases and the J segment 0 bases; nucleotides outside the gene matches: 6. The CDR3: CASSLTELAGGSYEQYF. CDR3 nucleotides: TGTGCCAGCAGCTTGACCGAACTAGCGGGGGGCTCCTACGAGCAGTACTTC. The variable domain in full, with the rest retrieved from reference TRBV7-6 and TRBJ2-7, is GAGVSQSPRYKVTKRGQDVALRCDPISGHVSLYWYRQALGQGPEFLTYFNYEAQQDKSGLPNDRFSAERPEGSISTLTIQRTEQRDSAMYRCASSLTELAGGSYEQYFGPGTRLTVT.

This rearrangement joins TRBV7-9 to TRBJ2-5, with a tentative D call TRBD1 (6 bases). Between the trimmed V and J ends, which lost 3 bases and 5 bases, there was a span of 10 bases. Germline-derived CDR1 and CDR2 are SEHNR and FQNEAQ (reference sequence). The length of the CDR3 is 13 residues. This CDR3 is CASSFTGLETQYF. CDR3 bases: TGTGCCAGCAGCTTCACAGGGCTCGAGACCCAGTACTTC.

This clone turned up a few times. This chain connects TRBV15 to TRBJ2-1; 9 nucleotides match TRBD2. This CDR3 region has 15 residues. Looked up from germline, CDR1 is LNHNV and CDR2 is YYDKDF (reference sequence). Trimming took 0 bases from V and 7 from J; bases not matched to a gene: 4. The CDR3 here is CATSRDSGRRNEQFF. CDR3 nucleotide sequence: TGTGCCACCAGCAGAGATAGCGGGAGAAGGAATGAGCAGTTCTTC.

The chain combines TRBV5-1 with TRBJ2-7; D may be TRBD2 (5 bases). Germline assignment: CDR1 SGHRS and CDR2 YFSETQ. CDR3 length equals 12 residues. Trimming stripped 7 bases from V and 6 bases from J, with 14 bases between. The CDR3 DNA reads TGCGCCAGCGGGGAGAGAGGCCCCGAGCAGTACTTC. Translating gives CASGERGPEQYF.

This chain connects TRBV6-8 to TRBJ2-7, with 11 bases lining up with TRBD2. V gave up 5 bases and J gave up 1 base; unmatched junction bases: 10. Per the germline V gene, CDR1 is MNHGY and CDR2 is SAAAGT. The length of the CDR3 is 17 residues. The CDR3: CASSPGPLAGGSYEQYF. CDR3 in DNA: TGTGCCAGCAGTCCAGGTCCCTTAGCGGGAGGGTCCTACGAGCAGTACTTC.

The rearrangement links TRBV12-5 to TRBJ2-7, with 7 bases lining up with TRBD2. Germline assignment: CDR1 LGHNT and CDR2 FRNRAP. V gave up 3 bases and J gave up 2 bases; unmatched junction bases: 10. The CDR3 is made up of 16 amino acids. The CDR3 sequence: CASGFRGREGPYEQYF. The CDR3 DNA sequence: TGTGCTAGTGGTTTCCGAGGGAGGGAGGGCCCCTACGAGCAGTACTTC.

The table lists this clone with a count of one. The chain combines TRBV6-1 with TRBJ1-5; 7 bases fit TRBD1. After removal of 11 bases from V and 0 bases from J, the junction contained 10 bases not matched to a gene. Germline values: CDR1 MNHNS, CDR2 SASEGT. There are 15 residues in the CDR3. The CDR3 DNA sequence: TGTGCCGGAAAGGACAGGCTTTATAGCAATCAGCCCCAGCATTTT. This translates into CAGKDRLYSNQPQHF.

In its sample, this clone was seen a few times. The chain employs TRBV6-1 and TRBJ2-2; D is undetermined. Looked up from germline, CDR1 is MNHNS and CDR2 is SASEGT. V lost 3 bases and J lost 8, with 7 bases in between. The CDR3 has 12 residues. CDR3 nucleotides: TGTGCCAGCAGTGATCAGGTTGGGGAGCTGTTTTTT. Protein: CASSDQVGELFF.

This clone has just one count. The V call is TRBV18, the J call TRBJ2-2, with D possibly being TRBD1 (6 bases). The germline V gene has CDR1 KGHSH and CDR2 LQKENI. With 7 bases removed from V and 3 bases from J, the gap between germline ends came to 24 bases. The CDR3 extends over 18 amino acids. The CDR3 nucleotides are TGTGCCAGCTTCACCGAGTTTTCAGGGGCGTCGGACACCGGGGAGCTGTTTTTT. Translation: CASFTEFSGASDTGELFF.